This TCR beta chain was sequenced for a study of glioma-infiltrating T cells after dendritic cell vaccination. Germline V lookup: CDR1 MNHNS, CDR2 SASEGT. V dropped 10 bases and J dropped 1; count of bases not matched to a gene: 6. This CDR3 spans 14 amino acids. Clones were sequenced by immunoSEQ multiplex PCR, and TCRdb holds only the in-frame ones, with some missing. The sample contains roughly 100,000 clones, nearly 90% of which appear only once. The sample's time point: after dendritic cell vaccination, including at tumor progression/relapse. Source: blood, taken after dendritic cell vaccination. The sequence derives from a human donor with glioblastoma. The chain carries TRBV6-1 and TRBJ2-2; 7 bases map to TRBD1. CDR3 sequence: CANRQGVNTGELFF. In DNA, the CDR3 is TGTGCCAACCGACAGGGCGTGAACACCGGGGAGCTGTTTTTT.